This T cell receptor beta chain was captured by sequencing in a study of blood T cell repertoires in COVID-19. Study-wide context: COVID-19 samples from acute and convalescent phases originated in the United States, Italy and Spain.

The assay was immunoSEQ multiplex PCR, and TCRdb's table has in-frame clones only and misses some. The table lists approximately 300,000 clones, 89% of them singletons. This clone was detected a few times. Germline loops: CDR1 MDHEN, CDR2 SYDVKM. The CDR3 is 13 amino acids. The V end was cut by 2 bases, the J end by 2 bases, with 7 bases between. Enrollees, roughly 18 to 89 years old, lived in about two dozen US areas. Participant-reported clinical history was the basis for cohort assignment. Sequenced input: PBMCs or T cells enriched from blood (not recorded which). The receptor comes from a man aged 55 to 70 who had recovered from COVID-19. The chain links TRBV28 to TRBJ2-7, with a weak D call TRBD2 (5 bases). CDR3 residues: CASSLIGAYEQYF. CDR3 bases: TGTGCCAGCAGTTTAATCGGGGCCTACGAGCAGTACTTC.